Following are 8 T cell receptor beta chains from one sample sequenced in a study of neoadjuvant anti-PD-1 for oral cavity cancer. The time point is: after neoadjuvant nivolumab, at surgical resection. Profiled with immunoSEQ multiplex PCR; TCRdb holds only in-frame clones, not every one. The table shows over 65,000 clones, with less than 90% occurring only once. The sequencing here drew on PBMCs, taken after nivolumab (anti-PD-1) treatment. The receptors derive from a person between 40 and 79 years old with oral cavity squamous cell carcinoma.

For the CDR3, the DNA is TGTGCCAGCAGCCGCGGTAGCGGGAGGGCCGCGGATGAGCAGTTCTTC. This sequence encodes CASSRGSGRAADEQFF. J is TRBJ2-1 and V is TRBV2, with 11 bases fitting TRBD2. The CDR3 spans 16 residues. CDR1 SNHLY and CDR2 FYNNEI come from the germline V gene. Unmatched junction bases numbered 12, after V lost 6 bases and J lost 8 bases. Full variable domain (rest looked up from reference TRBV2 and TRBJ2-1): EPEVTQTPSHQVTQMGQEVILRCVPISNHLYFYWYRQILGQKVEFLVSFYNNEISEKSEIFDDQFSVERPDGSNFTLKIRSTKLEDSAMYFCASSRGSGRAADEQFFGPGTRLTVL.

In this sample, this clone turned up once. Here the CDR3 DNA reads TGTGCCAGCAACATTGCCACCGGGACAGACACTGAAGCTTTCTTT. This encodes CASNIATGTDTEAFF. This sequence joins TRBV6-6 and TRBJ1-1; 7 bases match TRBD1. With V trimmed by 7 bases and J by 3 bases, 11 bases remained unmatched. This CDR3 spans 15 amino acids. The germline gives CDR1 MNHNY, CDR2 SVGAGI (reference sequence).

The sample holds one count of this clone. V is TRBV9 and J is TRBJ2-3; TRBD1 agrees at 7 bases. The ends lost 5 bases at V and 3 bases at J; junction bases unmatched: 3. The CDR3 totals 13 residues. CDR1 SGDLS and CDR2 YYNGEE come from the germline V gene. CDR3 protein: CASSPGGTDTQYF. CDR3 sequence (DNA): TGTGCCAGCAGTCCAGGGGGTACAGATACGCAGTATTTT. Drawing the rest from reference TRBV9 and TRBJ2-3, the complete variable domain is DSGVTQTPKHLITATGQRVTLRCSPRSGDLSVYWYQQSLDQGLQFLIQYYNGEERAKGNILERFSAQQFPDLHSELNLSSLELGDSALYFCASSPGGTDTQYFGPGTRLTVL.

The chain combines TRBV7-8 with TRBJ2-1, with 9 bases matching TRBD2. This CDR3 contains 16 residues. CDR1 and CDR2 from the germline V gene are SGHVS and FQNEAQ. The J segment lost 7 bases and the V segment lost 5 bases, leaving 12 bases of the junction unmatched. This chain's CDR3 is CASSPRVAGGWNEQFF. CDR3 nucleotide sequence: TGTGCCAGCAGCCCAAGGGTGGCGGGGGGGTGGAATGAGCAGTTCTTC.

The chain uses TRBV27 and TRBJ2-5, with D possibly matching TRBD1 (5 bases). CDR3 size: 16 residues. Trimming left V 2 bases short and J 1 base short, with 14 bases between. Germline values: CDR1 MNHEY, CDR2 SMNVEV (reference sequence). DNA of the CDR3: TGTGCCAGCAGTTTAGAGGCAAGGGGCACCCAAGAGACCCAGTACTTC. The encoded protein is CASSLEARGTQETQYF.

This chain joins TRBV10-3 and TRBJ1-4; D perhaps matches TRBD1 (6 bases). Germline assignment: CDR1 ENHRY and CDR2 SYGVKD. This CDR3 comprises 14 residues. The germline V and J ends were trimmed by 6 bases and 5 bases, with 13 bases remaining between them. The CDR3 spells CAIRGTGSNEKLFF. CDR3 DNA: TGTGCCATCAGAGGAACAGGGTCGAATGAAAAACTGTTTTTT.

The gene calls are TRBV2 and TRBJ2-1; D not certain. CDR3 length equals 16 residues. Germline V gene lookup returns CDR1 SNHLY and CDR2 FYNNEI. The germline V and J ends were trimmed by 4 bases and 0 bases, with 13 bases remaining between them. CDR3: CASSGLGPLSYNEQFF. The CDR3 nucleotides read TGTGCCAGCAGTGGCCTAGGCCCCCTCTCCTACAATGAGCAGTTCTTC. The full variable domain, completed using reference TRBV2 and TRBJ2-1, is EPEVTQTPSHQVTQMGQEVILRCVPISNHLYFYWYRQILGQKVEFLVSFYNNEISEKSEIFDDQFSVERPDGSNFTLKIRSTKLEDSAMYFCASSGLGPLSYNEQFFGPGTRLTVL.

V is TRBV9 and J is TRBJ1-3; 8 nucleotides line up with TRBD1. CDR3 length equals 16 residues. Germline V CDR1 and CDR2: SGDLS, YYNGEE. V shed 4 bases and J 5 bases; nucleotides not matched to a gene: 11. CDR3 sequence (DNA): TGTGCCAGCAGCTTATCCGGGACAGGCCCCAGAAACACCATATATTTT. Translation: CASSLSGTGPRNTIYF. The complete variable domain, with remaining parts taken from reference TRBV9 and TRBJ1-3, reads DSGVTQTPKHLITATGQRVTLRCSPRSGDLSVYWYQQSLDQGLQFLIQYYNGEERAKGNILERFSAQQFPDLHSELNLSSLELGDSALYFCASSLSGTGPRNTIYFGEGSWLTVV.